The 25 T cell receptor beta chains reported below all come from one sample, sequenced in a study of blood T cell repertoires in COVID-19. Produced via immunoSEQ multiplex PCR; TCRdb's table is partial and in-frame only. Of over 250,000 clones listed, 75% to 95% were seen once; the top ten hold 2% to 3%. The specimen was peripheral blood. These receptors were collected from a person aged 18 to 30 with COVID-19, enrolled during active disease.

The chain uses TRBV5-6 and TRBJ2-5, with D perhaps TRBD2 (6 bases). CDR1 and CDR2 from the germline V gene are SGHDT and YYEEEE. This CDR3 is 14 amino acids long. Trimming stripped 2 bases from V and 1 base from J, with 9 bases between. This chain's CDR3 is CASSFWRGQETQYF. The CDR3 DNA reads TGTGCCAGCAGCTTTTGGAGGGGCCAAGAGACCCAGTACTTC.

The rearrangement joins TRBV24-1 to TRBJ2-1; 8 bases agree with TRBD2. V lost 1 base and J lost 0; bases outside the gene matches: 1. Germline assignment: CDR1 KGHDR and CDR2 SFDVKD. The length of the CDR3 is 16 residues. The CDR3 protein is CATSDFSGTSYNEQFF. CDR3 sequence (DNA): TGTGCCACCAGTGATTTTAGCGGGACCTCCTACAATGAGCAGTTCTTC.

The chain joins TRBV15 to TRBJ2-7; 9 nucleotides align to TRBD1. V trimming: 5 bases; J trimming: 1 base; junction bases outside the gene matches: 3. This CDR3 has 14 amino acids. The germline V gene has CDR1 LNHNV and CDR2 YYDKDF (reference sequence). CDR3 residues: CATSVDRGSYEQYF. The CDR3 DNA sequence: TGTGCCACCAGCGTGGACAGGGGATCCTACGAGCAGTACTTC.

As DNA, the CDR3 is TGCGCCAGCAGCCAAGGACAACTAGCGGGAGGGAACAATGAGCAGTTCTTC. As protein: CASSQGQLAGGNNEQFF. This chain connects TRBV4-1 to TRBJ2-1; 13 nucleotides match TRBD2. The CDR3 has 17 residues. Unmatched junction bases numbered 5, after V lost 1 base and J lost 5 bases. The germline V gene has CDR1 MGHRA and CDR2 YSYEKL.

This clone was picked up one time. For the CDR3, the DNA is TGTGCCAGCAGCGTAGATAGCTTGGGCTATGGCTACACCTTC. This sequence encodes CASSVDSLGYGYTF. The chain carries TRBV9 and TRBJ1-2; D ambiguous. V was pared by 0 bases and J by 4 bases, with 10 bases between. Germline loops: CDR1 SGDLS, CDR2 YYNGEE. CDR3 length: 14 residues.

As DNA, the CDR3 is TGCAGCGTCTCCGGGACAGGCTCCTACGAGCAGTACTTC. Amino acid sequence: CSVSGTGSYEQYF. V is TRBV29-1 and J is TRBJ2-7, with 8 bases aligning to TRBD1. Looked up from germline, CDR1 is SQVTM and CDR2 is ANQGSEA. The CDR3 extends over 13 amino acids. V dropped 6 bases and J dropped 0; count of bases not matched to a gene: 4.

The V and J genes are TRBV19 and TRBJ1-1, with 7 bases matching TRBD1. Germline assignment: CDR1 LNHDA and CDR2 SQIVND (reference sequence). Trimming cost V 6 bases and J 5 bases; bases outside gene matches: 9. There are 14 residues in the CDR3. The CDR3 spells CASRSGQRGTEAFF. In DNA form, the CDR3 reads TGTGCCAGTAGATCGGGACAGAGGGGGACTGAAGCTTTCTTT.

This chain links TRBV7-3 with TRBJ1-1; 9 bases map to TRBD1. The ends lost 5 bases at V and 0 bases at J; junction bases unmatched: 4. Germline V gene lookup returns CDR1 SGHTA and CDR2 FQGTGA. The CDR3 spans 15 residues. This CDR3 is CASSKGQGLNTEAFF. CDR3 in DNA: TGTGCCAGCAGCAAGGGACAGGGTCTGAACACTGAAGCTTTCTTT.

V usage is TRBV4-1 and J usage is TRBJ1-3; 7 bases match TRBD1. J lost 2 bases, V lost 4 bases, and 2 bases had no gene match. Germline V gene data show CDR1 as MGHRA and CDR2 as YSYEKL. The CDR3 extends over 14 amino acids. The CDR3 is CASSRTGAGNTIYF. The CDR3 bases are TGCGCCAGCAGCCGCACAGGGGCTGGAAACACCATATATTTT.

The chain employs TRBV19 and TRBJ2-7, with 7 bases identical to TRBD1. The germline V gene has CDR1 LNHDA and CDR2 SQIVND (reference sequence). Trimming at V came to 6 bases and at J to 2 bases, leaving 13 bases not matched to a gene. The CDR3 covers 16 residues. CDR3: CASSMKGAPTTYEQYF. CDR3 in DNA: TGTGCCAGTAGCATGAAGGGGGCGCCAACTACCTACGAGCAGTACTTC.

This clone appeared once. The chain recombines TRBV7-2 with TRBJ2-7, with TRBD1 identical over 9 bases. The germline V gene encodes CDR1 SGHTA and CDR2 FQGNSA. The CDR3 is made up of 19 amino acids. The V and J ends lost 5 bases and 4 bases, in that order; junction bases with no gene match: 21. CDR3 coding DNA: TGTGCCAGCAGCCACCCCAGACAGGGGGATGATAGCAGGAGATACGAGCAGTACTTC. This gives the protein CASSHPRQGDDSRRYEQYF.

This chain connects TRBV29-1 to TRBJ1-2, with TRBD1 identical over 8 bases. The CDR3 totals 12 residues. J was trimmed by 3 bases and V by 5 bases; bases with no gene match: 2. CDR1 and CDR2 from the germline V gene are SQVTM and ANQGSEA. The CDR3 reads CSVMGQDYGYTF. For the CDR3, the DNA is TGCAGCGTTATGGGACAGGACTATGGCTACACCTTC.

The J gene is TRBJ2-4, the V gene TRBV5-1, with D possibly TRBD2 on 5 matching bases. The V gene lost 4 bases and the J gene lost 5 bases, with 16 bases spanning the gap. CDR3 length equals 15 residues. CDR1 and CDR2 (germline): SGHRS, YFSETQ. CDR3 DNA sequence: TGCGCCAGCAGCCCTGGACTCCCTACGGAAAACATTCAGTACTTC. Residues: CASSPGLPTENIQYF.

The rearrangement links TRBV7-9 to TRBJ1-2; D is unclear. Between the trimmed V and J ends, which lost 1 base and 2 bases, there was a span of 5 bases. Germline loops: CDR1 SEHNR, CDR2 FQNEAQ (reference sequence). The CDR3 totals 13 residues. This CDR3 reads CASSLGQNYGYTF. The CDR3 bases are TGTGCCAGCAGCTTAGGACAAAACTATGGCTACACCTTC.

This chain connects TRBV27 to TRBJ1-5; tentatively, D is TRBD1 (6 bases). CDR1 is MNHEY and CDR2 is SMNVEV in the germline V gene (reference sequence). This CDR3 spans 15 amino acids. V shed 7 bases and J shed 2 bases, with 15 bases lying between them. For the CDR3, the DNA is TGTGCCAGCACCCCAGGGGCGCCGGGCAATCAGCCCCAGCATTTT. It specifies CASTPGAPGNQPQHF.

This chain links TRBV19 with TRBJ2-2; 7 nucleotides agree with TRBD1. V was pared by 4 bases and J by 4 bases, with 15 bases of the junction left unmatched. Per germline, CDR1 LNHDA and CDR2 SQIVND (reference sequence). This CDR3 spans 18 amino acids. The CDR3 DNA reads TGTGCCAGTAGTACCTTCAGCAGTTGGGGACAGTCCACCGGGGAGCTGTTTTTT. Protein product: CASSTFSSWGQSTGELFF.

V is TRBV30 and J is TRBJ1-2; the D gene is possibly TRBD1 (6 bases). The germline V gene has CDR1 GTSNPN and CDR2 SVGIG (reference sequence). The germline V and J ends were trimmed by 2 bases and 6 bases, with 16 bases remaining between them. The CDR3 length is 14 residues. CDR3 DNA: TGTGCCTGGAGTTGGGTGGAAGGGGGTCATGGCTACACCTTC. This gives the protein CAWSWVEGGHGYTF.

This CDR3 reads CASSVGNGMGDTQYF. The CDR3 region has the DNA TGTGCCAGCAGCGTAGGAAACGGGATGGGGGATACGCAGTATTTT. This rearrangement joins TRBV9 to TRBJ2-3; a weak D match, TRBD2 (5 bases). Deletions cut 0 bases from V and 6 bases from J, with 14 bases between. The CDR3 length is 15 residues. The germline gives CDR1 SGDLS, CDR2 YYNGEE. Together with reference TRBV9 and TRBJ2-3, the CDR3 gives the full variable domain: DSGVTQTPKHLITATGQRVTLRCSPRSGDLSVYWYQQSLDQGLQFLIQYYNGEERAKGNILERFSAQQFPDLHSELNLSSLELGDSALYFCASSVGNGMGDTQYFGPGTRLTVL.

This chain joins TRBV18 and TRBJ2-7, with 7 nucleotides matching TRBD2. CDR1 and CDR2 from the germline V gene are KGHSH and LQKENI. This CDR3 is 14 amino acids long. The V segment lost 5 bases and the J segment 2 bases; nucleotides outside the gene matches: 6. CDR3 region: CASSDKAGPYEQYF. CDR3 nucleotides: TGTGCCAGCTCAGATAAAGCGGGGCCCTACGAGCAGTACTTC.

This clone was recorded only once. The chain links TRBV2 to TRBJ2-7; TRBD1 agrees at 8 bases. This CDR3 is 15 amino acids long. Per the germline V gene, CDR1 is SNHLY and CDR2 is FYNNEI. J gave up 2 bases and V 4 bases, and 7 bases lay outside the gene matches. DNA of the CDR3: TGTGCCAGCAGTGCGAGGGACAGGATTACCTACGAGCAGTACTTC. Its protein is CASSARDRITYEQYF.

J is TRBJ1-1 and V is TRBV6-5; D is uncertain. The CDR3 sequence is 14 residues long. Trimming pared 0 bases from V and 3 bases from J, leaving 8 bases between. Germline CDR1 is MNHEY and CDR2 is SVGAGI. CDR3 sequence: CASSYSREYTEAFF. In DNA form, the CDR3 reads TGTGCCAGCAGTTACTCAAGGGAGTACACTGAAGCTTTCTTT.

V and J are TRBV4-1 and TRBJ1-5, with 7 bases identical to TRBD1. V lost 1 base to trimming and J lost 1 base; unmatched junction nucleotides: 10. The CDR3 totals 18 residues. Germline values: CDR1 MGHRA, CDR2 YSYEKL. For the CDR3, the DNA is TGCGCCAGCAGCCAAGGCTCACAGGGGCTACGGAGCAATCAGCCCCAGCATTTT. It translates to CASSQGSQGLRSNQPQHF.

This clone was seen just once. The J gene is TRBJ1-1, the V gene TRBV30; D not certain. CDR3 length: 12 residues. Trimming stripped 1 base from V and 6 bases from J, with 9 bases between. Germline-derived CDR1 and CDR2 are GTSNPN and SVGIG (reference sequence). The chain's CDR3 is CAWSGVYAEAFF. CDR3 DNA sequence: TGTGCCTGGAGTGGCGTATACGCTGAAGCTTTCTTT.

The chain has TRBV27 and TRBJ2-1, with 11 bases aligning to TRBD1. This CDR3 region has 15 residues. Germline lookup yields CDR1 MNHEY and CDR2 SMNVEV (reference sequence). V lost 5 bases, J lost 8 bases, and 8 bases stayed unmatched. The CDR3 nucleotides are TGTGCCAGCAGTATCACCGGGACAGGGGGGGATGAGCAGTTCTTC. Translation: CASSITGTGGDEQFF.

The J gene is TRBJ2-5, the V gene TRBV6-2 or TRBV6-3; 7 bases map to TRBD1. J lost 0 bases, V lost 4 bases, and 11 bases had no gene match. This CDR3 contains 17 residues. CDR1 and CDR2 from the germline V gene are MNHEY and SVGEGT. CDR3 region: CASSFAGQDLYQETQYF. CDR3 DNA sequence: TGTGCCAGCAGTTTCGCCGGACAGGACCTGTACCAAGAGACCCAGTACTTC.